Reported below is one T cell receptor beta chain. Antigen unknown. This sample stems from a study of cytomegalovirus exposure and HLA in healthy donors. Study findings and constraints: Cytomegalovirus association was assigned to 170 or so TCR beta chains.

The assay was immunoSEQ multiplex PCR, and TCRdb's table has in-frame clones only and misses some. This table has under 250,000 clones, 81% appearing once. The CDR3 length is 14 residues. Germline CDR1 reads LNHDA; CDR2 reads SQIVND (reference sequence). V shed 3 bases and J shed 5 bases, with 13 bases lying between them. The receptor was derived from a woman aged 30 to 39 in good health and CMV-seronegative. The gene calls are TRBV19 and TRBJ1-1; D unclear. Input material: PBMCs. CDR3 loop: CASSMEPRVTEAFF. The CDR3 DNA sequence: TGTGCCAGTAGTATGGAGCCCCGGGTGACTGAAGCTTTCTTT. Filled out from reference TRBV19 and TRBJ1-1, the complete variable domain reads DGGITQSPKYLFRKEGQNVTLSCEQNLNHDAMYWYRQDPGQGLRLIYYSQIVNDFQKGDIAEGYSVSREKKESFPLTVTSAQKNPTAFYLCASSMEPRVTEAFFGQGTRLTVV.